This T cell receptor (beta chain) was profiled in a study of regulatory T cells in long-lasting Graves disease. With iRepertoire HTBI primers and Arm-PCR of CDR3 regions, TCR beta libraries were built. One entry per CDR3 protein, called by TCRdb with MiXCR from the multiplex PCR reads. The sample records roughly 530,000 distinct CDR3 sequences, more than 15% being singletons. This clonotype showed up many times. As to time point: newly diagnosed GD, antithyroid drugs for less than 3 months. From RNA extracted from PBMCs, the TCR library was made. Another study also made use of these data, one on T cells in Graves' hyperthyroidism and ophthalmopathy. That source reports: Uncontrolled infection, other autoimmune disease, pregnancy and lactation each barred patients from inclusion.

This receptor was taken from a woman aged 35 to 60 with Graves disease. Material: peripheral blood mononuclear cells (PBMCs), obtained at new diagnosis, from a patient treated with antithyroid drugs.

The CDR3 reads CASSGGSGGPATQYF. CDR3 nucleotide sequence: TGTGCCAGCAGTGGGGGTAGCGGGGGGCCTGCGACCCAGTACTTC. The chain is built from TRBV27 and TRBJ2-5; 10 bases agree with TRBD2. Trimming removed 5 bases from V and 7 bases from J; junction bases left unmatched: 10. CDR1 is MNHEY, CDR2 SMNVEV, per germline (reference sequence). This CDR3 comprises 15 residues.